The clone carrying this T cell receptor (beta chain) counts as medium-sized (0.01 to 0.1%). Its specificity is unknown. This specimen comes from a study of T-cell memory formation after mild COVID-19. MiXCR was run by TCRdb on the 5' RACE reads, yielding one entry per CDR3 protein. The table has hundreds of thousands of distinct CDR3 sequences, about 16% seen once. Broader study findings: What remained unconfirmed was the SARS-CoV-2 specificity of second-wave clones peaking on day 37. Most CD4+ clones that shrank were in CM and EM, while CD8+ ones turned up in EMRA.

Sequenced input: PBMCs or a T cell subset sorted from them (not recorded which). This sequence was found in an adult woman who had mild COVID-19 (a few samples of this study predate the infection). Cell type and time point are not known.

The CDR3 here is CASSDWDTQYF. CDR3 in DNA: TGTGCCAGCAGTGACTGGGATACGCAGTATTTT. The chain has TRBV6-5 and TRBJ2-3; D not resolved. The CDR3 runs 11 residues. Germline loops: CDR1 MNHEY, CDR2 SVGAGI. The germline V and J ends were trimmed by 5 bases and 6 bases, with 6 bases remaining between them.